This TCR beta chain is drawn from a study of blood T cell repertoires in COVID-19. Study context: Samples came from the United States, Italy and Spain, spanning acute and convalescent COVID-19.

The germline gives CDR1 SGHRS, CDR2 YFSETQ. The CDR3 totals 16 residues. V dropped 0 bases and J dropped 3; count of bases not matched to a gene: 6. Assay: immunoSEQ multiplex PCR; the TCRdb copy retains only in-frame clones and omits some. The table includes roughly 280,000 clones, roughly nine tenths detected once. Enrolled through a virtual design, the participants were between roughly 18 and 95 years of age and came from around 25 US areas. Participants' own reports of clinical history determined their cohort assignment. The source is a woman aged 18 to 35 who had recovered from COVID-19. This chain links TRBV5-1 with TRBJ2-7, with 10 positions matching TRBD2. The sequenced sample was PBMCs or T cells enriched from blood (not recorded which). CDR3 sequence: CASSLVLAGAFYEQYF. CDR3 nucleotides: TGCGCCAGCAGCTTGGTTCTAGCGGGGGCGTTCTACGAGCAGTACTTC. The full variable domain, with the rest looked up from reference TRBV5-1 and TRBJ2-7, is KAGVTQTPRYLIKTRGQQVTLSCSPISGHRSVSWYQQTPGQGLQFLFEYFSETQRNKGNFPGRFSGRQFSNSRSEMNVSTLELGDSALYLCASSLVLAGAFYEQYFGPGTRLTVT.